This is a list of T cell receptor beta chains from one sample in a study of blood T cell repertoires in COVID-19. Libraries were prepared by immunoSEQ multiplex PCR; TCRdb keeps only in-frame clonotypes and omits some of them. The repertoire consists of about 80,000 clones, with around 88% occurring once and the leading ten covering around 39%. The sequenced sample consisted of peripheral blood. All receptors derive from a man aged 80 or over with active or convalescent COVID-19. CDR3s include the opening cysteine and the closing phenylalanine or tryptophan. A D gene is named only where the DNA matches it firmly. Clone size appears in some rows only: once, few, many, or a class for an expanded clone.

d_call | clone_size | j_call | v_call | cdr3_nt | cdr3_aa
. | . | TRBJ1-2 | TRBV29-1 | TGCAGCGTTGAAGAGCGCCAGCAAGGGGTTCGAGGCTACACCTTC | CSVEERQQGVRGYTF
. | . | TRBJ2-7 | TRBV5-8 | TGTGCCAGCAGCTTTTTACAGGGAAGTACCTACGAGCAGTACTTC | CASSFLQGSTYEQYF
TRBD2 | . | TRBJ2-1 | TRBV2 | TGTGCCAGCAGGGTACAGGGGAGCGGGGGGGGCGGTGAGCAGTTCTTC | CASRVQGSGGGGEQFF
. | . | TRBJ1-1 | TRBV9 | TGTGCCAGCAGCGCCAGTAGGGGGAGTCTGGTGAACACTGAAGCTTTCTTT | CASSASRGSLVNTEAFF
TRBD1 | . | TRBJ1-5 | TRBV30 | TGTGCCTGGAGCACCGGACAGGTCGGCCAGCCCCAGCATTTT | CAWSTGQVGQPQHF
. | few | TRBJ1-1 | TRBV2 | TGTGCCAGCAGGCCCGTGGAGAACATGAACACTGAAGCTTTCTTT | CASRPVENMNTEAFF
. | . | TRBJ2-2 | TRBV27 | TGTGCCAGCAGTCCGTTCCCTAGCGCGAACACCGGGGAGCTGTTTTTT | CASSPFPSANTGELFF
TRBD1 | . | TRBJ2-6 | TRBV7-2 | TGTGCCAGGGTAACAGGGGTCCGCTCTGGGGCCAACGTCCTGACTTTC | CARVTGVRSGANVLTF
. | . | TRBJ1-6 | TRBV18 | TGTGCCAGCTCACCAATGGGCAGGGAAAATAATTCACCCCTCCACTTT | CASSPMGRENNSPLHF
. | . | TRBJ2-5 | TRBV18 | TGTGCCAGCTCACCACTGGAGGGCGTAGAGACCCAGTACTTC | CASSPLEGVETQYF
. | . | TRBJ1-3 | TRBV11-2 | TGTGCCAGCAGACAGTACACAGGGCGATCTGGAAACACCATATATTTT | CASRQYTGRSGNTIYF
. | few | TRBJ1-3 | TRBV9 | TGTGCCAGCAGCCCAAACGCCTACTCTGGAAACACCATATATTTT | CASSPNAYSGNTIYF
TRBD1 | . | TRBJ1-2 | TRBV4-2 | TGTGCCAGCAGCCAAGAGAGGTTAGGGCAGGGGGATGGCTACACCTTC | CASSQERLGQGDGYTF
. | . | TRBJ1-1 | TRBV6-2/TRBV6-3 | TGTGCCAGCAGCAACATTCCGACAGCGATGAACACTGAAGCTTTCTTT | CASSNIPTAMNTEAFF
. | . | TRBJ2-7 | TRBV6-5 | TGTGCCAGCAGGCACGGGACTGGCGAGCAGTACTTC | CASRHGTGEQYF
. | . | TRBJ1-1 | TRBV9 | TGTGCCAGCAGCCCGCATCCCGAGCGGGAAGCTGAAGCTTTCTTT | CASSPHPEREAEAFF
TRBD1 | few | TRBJ1-4 | TRBV5-1 | TGCGCCAGCAGCTGGGAAGGACAGGGACGGGGACTGTTTTTT | CASSWEGQGRGLFF
. | once | TRBJ2-1 | TRBV5-1 | TGCGCCAGCAGCTTCGAGAGCTCCTACAATGAGCAGTTCTTC | CASSFESSYNEQFF
. | . | TRBJ1-2 | TRBV5-5 | TGTGCCAGCAGCGGGGGGATTAACTATGGCTACACCTTC | CASSGGINYGYTF
TRBD1 | . | TRBJ2-7 | TRBV28 | TGTGCCAGCCGTTGGCAGGGGGCCTACGAGCAGTACTTC | CASRWQGAYEQYF
TRBD1 | . | TRBJ1-5 | TRBV19 | TGTGCCACCGCGGACAGGAATAAGAATCAGCCCCAGCATTTT | CATADRNKNQPQHF
. | once | TRBJ2-7 | TRBV25-1 | TGTGCCAAAGACGGGAATTACGAGCAGTACTTC | CAKDGNYEQYF
. | . | TRBJ2-7 | TRBV3-1/TRBV3-2 | TGTGCCAGCAGCCAAGGGACAAATGAGCAGTACTTC | CASSQGTNEQYF
TRBD1 | . | TRBJ2-5 | TRBV4-1 | TGCGCCAGCAGCCAAGATGCGACAGGGGGCGGTGAGACCCAGTACTTC | CASSQDATGGGETQYF
. | . | TRBJ1-1 | TRBV18 | TGTGCCAGCTCACCCGGTCAGGTGAACACTGAAGCTTTCTTT | CASSPGQVNTEAFF
TRBD2 | . | TRBJ2-7 | TRBV19 | TGTGCCAGTAGTATGGCAAGCGGGAGGGCAGAGTACGAGCAGTACTTC | CASSMASGRAEYEQYF
TRBD1 | . | TRBJ2-3 | TRBV25-1 | TGTGCCAGCAGTGGAGACAGGGACCCCAGCACAGATACGCAGTATTTT | CASSGDRDPSTDTQYF
TRBD2 | . | TRBJ2-7 | TRBV7-8 | TGTGCCAGCAGCTTAGAACTAGCGGTCTCCTACGAGCAGTACTTC | CASSLELAVSYEQYF
TRBD2 | . | TRBJ2-5 | TRBV5-1 | TGCGCCAGCAGCTTCTCCGCGGGGGGGCAAGAGACCCAGTACTTC | CASSFSAGGQETQYF
TRBD2 | . | TRBJ2-3 | TRBV4-2 | TGTGCCAGCAGCCAACCCCTGGGACTAGCGGGGGGAGGAGATACGCAGTATTTT | CASSQPLGLAGGGDTQYF
. | . | TRBJ2-7 | TRBV27 | TGTGCCAGCAGTCCAGGAAGACAGGCGGACGAGCAGTACTTC | CASSPGRQADEQYF
. | . | TRBJ2-3 | TRBV11-1 | TGTGCCAGCAGGAGGACATACACAGATACGCAGTATTTT | CASRRTYTDTQYF
. | . | TRBJ2-5 | TRBV20-1 | TGCAGTGCTAGGAGTGAGCGGACCCAGTACTTC | CSARSERTQYF
. | . | TRBJ1-4 | TRBV6-5 | TGTGCCAGCAGTATCCGGAGGGGTAATGAAAAACTGTTTTTT | CASSIRRGNEKLFF
TRBD2 | . | TRBJ2-5 | TRBV19 | TGTGCCTCCACGCCGGCGGGGGAGCAAGAGACCCAGTACTTC | CASTPAGEQETQYF
. | once | TRBJ1-4 | TRBV19 | TGTGCCAGTAGCACCGGGAGAGCGGGGGAAAAACTGTTTTTT | CASSTGRAGEKLFF
. | . | TRBJ1-2 | TRBV10-3 | TGTGCCATCAACGCCAGGGGAAACTATGGCTACACCTTC | CAINARGNYGYTF
. | once | TRBJ2-5 | TRBV6-1 | TGTGCCAGCAGTGAAGCCCCCTCCCGGTACTTC | CASSEAPSRYF
. | . | TRBJ1-5 | TRBV20-1 | TGCAGTGCTATCCAGGGACAGCCCCAGCATTTT | CSAIQGQPQHF
. | . | TRBJ1-2 | TRBV7-8 | TGTGCCAGCAGCTTAGCGACGCAGGACTATGGCTACACCTTC | CASSLATQDYGYTF
TRBD2 | . | TRBJ2-2 | TRBV19 | TGTGCCACTAAGCTAGCGGGAGTTACTTCCGGGGAGCTGTTTTTT | CATKLAGVTSGELFF
TRBD2 | . | TRBJ2-3 | TRBV9 | TGTGCCAGCAGCGCGACTAGCGGTAATTTAGATACGCAGTATTTT | CASSATSGNLDTQYF
. | . | TRBJ1-2 | TRBV19 | TGTGCCAGTAGTATTCGACTAAGCGGCTATGGCTACACCTTC | CASSIRLSGYGYTF
. | . | TRBJ1-5 | TRBV7-2 | TGTGCCAGCAGCTTAGCGGGCCAGGGGTATAGCAATCAGCCCCAGCATTTT | CASSLAGQGYSNQPQHF
TRBD2 | few | TRBJ2-5 | TRBV13 | TGTGCCAGCAGCCAACTAGCGACGGAGACCCAGTACTTC | CASSQLATETQYF
. | . | TRBJ1-4 | TRBV7-6 | TGTGCCAGCAGTCCTCGACTCTTCACAACTAATGAAAAACTGTTTTTT | CASSPRLFTTNEKLFF
. | . | TRBJ1-4 | TRBV5-1 | TGCGCCAGCAGCTCCCTTTCCCATGAAAAACTGTTTTTT | CASSSLSHEKLFF
TRBD2 | . | TRBJ2-3 | TRBV3-1/TRBV3-2 | TGTGCCAGCAGCCAAGTTTCTAGCGGGATTTCAGATACGCAGTATTTT | CASSQVSSGISDTQYF
TRBD1 | . | TRBJ1-1 | TRBV28 | TGTGCCAGCAGTCACTCCACGACAGGGCCGAACACTGAAGCTTTCTTT | CASSHSTTGPNTEAFF
. | . | TRBJ2-7 | TRBV5-4 | TGTGCCAGCAGCTTAGGGGACATCTACGAGCAGTACTTC | CASSLGDIYEQYF
. | . | TRBJ2-2 | TRBV6-5 | TGTGCCAGCTCCAGGGGTGGCGGGGAGCTGTTTTTT | CASSRGGGELFF
. | once | TRBJ2-7 | TRBV30 | TGTGCCTGGAGCGCGCCGGGACTTTCGCAGTACTTC | CAWSAPGLSQYF
. | . | TRBJ2-5 | TRBV12-5 | TGTGCTAGTGCCCCGGACAGTGGACTTTTGGAGACCCAGTACTTC | CASAPDSGLLETQYF
TRBD2 | . | TRBJ2-7 | TRBV7-2 | TGTGCCAGCAGCTTAGCCCCGACTAGCGGGAGTGGGGAGCAGTACTTC | CASSLAPTSGSGEQYF
TRBD1 | . | TRBJ1-1 | TRBV2 | TGTGCCAGCAGTGAGGGGGACAGGACTGAAGCTTTCTTT | CASSEGDRTEAFF